This TCR beta chain was captured in a study of T cell repertoires in cytomegalovirus infection. Whole-study results and caveats: HLA-C-restricted CMV clonotypes gave the most frequent clonotype in two of eight donors.

V lost 1 base, J lost 5 bases, and 15 bases lay in between. Per the germline V gene, CDR1 is SGHRS and CDR2 is YFSETQ. CDR3 length: 15 amino acids. In TCRdb, the reads were re-called with MiXCR into one record per CDR3 protein. This repertoire shows around 450,000 distinct CDR3 sequences, around 32% found once; its top ten account for 12% to 15%. On this clonotype itself: The antigen is not known.

The sequenced material came from PBMCs. This TCR came from a human donor in good health (CMV status not recorded). Some clones in this sample may be carry-over from other donors' samples. V is TRBV5-1 and J is TRBJ2-5, with D perhaps TRBD1 or TRBD2 (6 bases each). The CDR3 coding sequence is TGCGCCAGCAGCTTGTTGCAGGGGAGGAGGGAGACCCAGTACTTC. Protein: CASSLLQGRRETQYF.